The rows below give T cell receptor beta chains drawn from one sample of a study of blood T cell repertoires in COVID-19. Repertoires were generated with immunoSEQ multiplex PCR, while TCRdb's copy carries only in-frame clones and drops some. The sample gives tens of thousands of clones, about 88% of which show up once; over 9% is in the top ten. Sequencing used PBMCs or T cells enriched from blood (not recorded which). These receptors came from a woman aged 40 to 49 who had recovered from COVID-19. CDR3s include the opening cysteine and the closing phenylalanine or tryptophan. The order of the fields is clone size, J gene, V gene, D gene, CDR3 DNA, CDR3 protein. The D gene is left open where the match is weak. Size values are once, few and many counts, or a class for expanded clones, and some rows have none.

clone size: NA
J gene: TRBJ2-3
V gene: TRBV2
D gene: NA
CDR3 DNA: TGTGCCAGGAGGGCAGGGGCCTCCACAGATACGCAGTATTTT
CDR3 protein: CARRAGASTDTQYF

clone size: NA
J gene: TRBJ2-2
V gene: TRBV5-1
D gene: NA
CDR3 DNA: TGCGCCAGCAACCTGGCGGCCAACACCGGGGAGCTGTTTTTT
CDR3 protein: CASNLAANTGELFF

clone size: NA
J gene: TRBJ2-7
V gene: TRBV28
D gene: NA
CDR3 DNA: TGTGCCAGCAGTCCCCCAGGGCTAACCTACGAGCAGTACTTC
CDR3 protein: CASSPPGLTYEQYF

clone size: NA
J gene: TRBJ1-3
V gene: TRBV19
D gene: NA
CDR3 DNA: TGTGCCAGTAGTATGTATGAGGACACCATATATTTT
CDR3 protein: CASSMYEDTIYF

clone size: NA
J gene: TRBJ2-1
V gene: TRBV5-1
D gene: NA
CDR3 DNA: TGCGCCAGCAGCCGCAGAAACAATGAGCAGTTCTTC
CDR3 protein: CASSRRNNEQFF

clone size: NA
J gene: TRBJ1-1
V gene: TRBV11-3
D gene: NA
CDR3 DNA: TGTGCCAGCAGCTTAGATTTAGGGGGGGTGAACACTGAAGCTTTCTTT
CDR3 protein: CASSLDLGGVNTEAFF

clone size: NA
J gene: TRBJ2-6
V gene: TRBV4-1
D gene: NA
CDR3 DNA: TGCGCCAGCAGCCAACCAGGACAGTTCTCTGGGGCCAACGTCCTGACTTTC
CDR3 protein: CASSQPGQFSGANVLTF

clone size: NA
J gene: TRBJ1-6
V gene: TRBV2
D gene: NA
CDR3 DNA: TGTGCCAGCAGGGCTTTACAGGCGAGCTCCTATAATTCACCCCTCCACTTT
CDR3 protein: CASRALQASSYNSPLHF

clone size: NA
J gene: TRBJ2-7
V gene: TRBV14
D gene: NA
CDR3 DNA: TGTGCCAGCAGCCAAGACGGCGCGGGGATAGACGAGCAGTACTTC
CDR3 protein: CASSQDGAGIDEQYF

clone size: NA
J gene: TRBJ1-6
V gene: TRBV27
D gene: TRBD1
CDR3 DNA: TGTGCCAGCAGTTTATCGACAGGGTTCAATTCACCCCTCCACTTT
CDR3 protein: CASSLSTGFNSPLHF

clone size: NA
J gene: TRBJ1-2
V gene: TRBV27
D gene: NA
CDR3 DNA: TGTGCCAGCGCCGTACGGGGGACCTATGGCTACACCTTC
CDR3 protein: CASAVRGTYGYTF

clone size: NA
J gene: TRBJ2-7
V gene: TRBV11-3
D gene: TRBD1
CDR3 DNA: TGTGCCAGCAGCCTAAAGGGACAGGGACCCTACGAGCAGTACTTC
CDR3 protein: CASSLKGQGPYEQYF

clone size: NA
J gene: TRBJ1-3
V gene: TRBV5-1
D gene: NA
CDR3 DNA: TGCGCCAGCAGCTTGGATGGCCCAGGGAATGGAAACACCATATATTTT
CDR3 protein: CASSLDGPGNGNTIYF

clone size: NA
J gene: TRBJ1-6
V gene: TRBV19
D gene: NA
CDR3 DNA: TGTGCCAGTAGTATACAGGGGAGCTGGAATTCACCCCTCCACTTT
CDR3 protein: CASSIQGSWNSPLHF

clone size: NA
J gene: TRBJ2-3
V gene: TRBV21-1
D gene: NA
CDR3 DNA: TGTGCCAGCAGCACCCGGACTAGCGGGGGAACAGATACGCAGTATTTT
CDR3 protein: CASSTRTSGGTDTQYF

clone size: NA
J gene: TRBJ1-5
V gene: TRBV25-1
D gene: NA
CDR3 DNA: TGTGCCAGCAGTGAATTTGGTTCAGATCAGCCCCAGCATTTT
CDR3 protein: CASSEFGSDQPQHF

clone size: once
J gene: TRBJ1-2
V gene: TRBV6-5
D gene: TRBD1
CDR3 DNA: TGTGCCAGCAAGTTACAGGGGCCCTATGGCTACACCTTC
CDR3 protein: CASKLQGPYGYTF

clone size: NA
J gene: TRBJ1-3
V gene: TRBV11-2
D gene: TRBD1
CDR3 DNA: TGTGCCAGCAGCTCAACCGGGACAGGGGAGAGAAACACCATATATTTT
CDR3 protein: CASSSTGTGERNTIYF

clone size: NA
J gene: TRBJ2-3
V gene: TRBV7-9
D gene: TRBD1
CDR3 DNA: TGTGCCAGCAGCCTCACCGACAGGGGTCGGAGGACAGATACGCAGTATTTT
CDR3 protein: CASSLTDRGRRTDTQYF

clone size: once
J gene: TRBJ2-2
V gene: TRBV4-2
D gene: TRBD2
CDR3 DNA: TGTGCCAGCAGCCAAACTAGCGGGGCGAACACCGGGGAGCTGTTTTTT
CDR3 protein: CASSQTSGANTGELFF

clone size: NA
J gene: TRBJ2-1
V gene: TRBV5-1
D gene: TRBD2
CDR3 DNA: TGCGCCAGCAGCGCTGGACTAGCGGGGGCGAATGAGCAGTTCTTC
CDR3 protein: CASSAGLAGANEQFF

clone size: NA
J gene: TRBJ2-5
V gene: TRBV5-4
D gene: NA
CDR3 DNA: TGTGCCAGCAGCGATACAGGGAGAGGAGAGACCCAGTACTTC
CDR3 protein: CASSDTGRGETQYF

clone size: NA
J gene: TRBJ1-2
V gene: TRBV2
D gene: NA
CDR3 DNA: TGTGCCAGCAGTGAACGCGAGGGAGGGCTCTATGGCTACACCTTC
CDR3 protein: CASSEREGGLYGYTF

clone size: once
J gene: TRBJ2-1
V gene: TRBV19
D gene: TRBD2
CDR3 DNA: TGTGCCAGTAGTATGCGGGGGGCGATCTCCTACAATGAGCAGTTCTTC
CDR3 protein: CASSMRGAISYNEQFF

clone size: NA
J gene: TRBJ2-1
V gene: TRBV29-1
D gene: NA
CDR3 DNA: TGCAGCGTTGAGCTCAGGGCGGTTGAGCAGTTCTTC
CDR3 protein: CSVELRAVEQFF

clone size: NA
J gene: TRBJ2-7
V gene: TRBV21-1
D gene: NA
CDR3 DNA: TGTGCCAGCAGCCCCCGGGGGACAGAAGATCCCTACGAGCAGTACTTC
CDR3 protein: CASSPRGTEDPYEQYF

clone size: NA
J gene: TRBJ1-1
V gene: TRBV10-3
D gene: TRBD1
CDR3 DNA: TGTGCCATCAGTGAGCCGGGACAGGGGGCGCGGGAGGCTTTCTTT
CDR3 protein: CAISEPGQGAREAFF

clone size: NA
J gene: TRBJ2-3
V gene: TRBV6-1
D gene: TRBD2
CDR3 DNA: TGTGCCAGCGGCACGGGGGGGAGCACAGATACGCAGTATTTT
CDR3 protein: CASGTGGSTDTQYF

clone size: NA
J gene: TRBJ2-3
V gene: TRBV5-1
D gene: NA
CDR3 DNA: TGCGCCAGCAGCTTGTGGCAGGGCACAGATACGCAGTATTTT
CDR3 protein: CASSLWQGTDTQYF

clone size: NA
J gene: TRBJ1-2
V gene: TRBV9
D gene: TRBD1
CDR3 DNA: TGTGCCAGCAGCCCGGGACAGGAGACCACTAACTATGGCTACACCTTC
CDR3 protein: CASSPGQETTNYGYTF

clone size: NA
J gene: TRBJ1-2
V gene: TRBV7-9
D gene: NA
CDR3 DNA: TGTGCCAGCAGGCAAAGGGGGGGGGCCCTCTATGGCTACACCTTC
CDR3 protein: CASRQRGGALYGYTF

clone size: NA
J gene: TRBJ1-1
V gene: TRBV20-1
D gene: NA
CDR3 DNA: TGCAGTGCTAGTATAACAGTGAACACTGAAGCTTTCTTT
CDR3 protein: CSASITVNTEAFF

clone size: NA
J gene: TRBJ1-5
V gene: TRBV6-5
D gene: NA
CDR3 DNA: TGTGCCAGCAGTCCCACGGGGGGGTTTCAGCCCCAGCATTTT
CDR3 protein: CASSPTGGFQPQHF

clone size: NA
J gene: TRBJ1-2
V gene: TRBV7-8
D gene: TRBD1
CDR3 DNA: TGTGCCAGCAGCTTATCCGGACAGGGGCTCCAGAACTATGGCTACACCTTC
CDR3 protein: CASSLSGQGLQNYGYTF

clone size: NA
J gene: TRBJ1-5
V gene: TRBV28
D gene: TRBD1
CDR3 DNA: TGTGCCAGCTTAACAGGGGGCAATCAGCCCCAGCATTTT
CDR3 protein: CASLTGGNQPQHF

clone size: NA
J gene: TRBJ2-7
V gene: TRBV4-1
D gene: NA
CDR3 DNA: TGCGCCAGCAGCCAAGAGAAGGCTGCGGGGGCCTACTACGAGCAGTACTTC
CDR3 protein: CASSQEKAAGAYYEQYF

clone size: NA
J gene: TRBJ2-3
V gene: TRBV5-1
D gene: TRBD2
CDR3 DNA: TGCGCCAGCATGGTGCGGGGGGGCACAGATACGCAGTATTTT
CDR3 protein: CASMVRGGTDTQYF

clone size: NA
J gene: TRBJ2-1
V gene: TRBV5-1
D gene: TRBD2
CDR3 DNA: TGCGCCAGCAGCCTAGCGGGGGGGCCCGATGAGCAGTTCTTC
CDR3 protein: CASSLAGGPDEQFF

clone size: NA
J gene: TRBJ2-7
V gene: TRBV7-9
D gene: NA
CDR3 DNA: TGTGCCAGCAGCCCGACAGACTACGAGCAGTACTTC
CDR3 protein: CASSPTDYEQYF

clone size: NA
J gene: TRBJ1-2
V gene: TRBV5-1
D gene: TRBD1
CDR3 DNA: TGCGCCAGCAGCTTGGGGGACAGGAGACTAACTAACTATGGCTACACCTTC
CDR3 protein: CASSLGDRRLTNYGYTF

clone size: NA
J gene: TRBJ2-7
V gene: TRBV9
D gene: NA
CDR3 DNA: TGTGCCAGCAGCCCCCTATGGGGCGCCTCCTACGAGCAGTACTTC
CDR3 protein: CASSPLWGASYEQYF

clone size: few
J gene: TRBJ1-1
V gene: TRBV29-1
D gene: TRBD1
CDR3 DNA: TGCAGCGCCCGGACAGGGGGGAACACTGAAGCTTTCTTT
CDR3 protein: CSARTGGNTEAFF

clone size: NA
J gene: TRBJ1-2
V gene: TRBV24-1
D gene: NA
CDR3 DNA: TGTGCCACCAGTGAGAGACAGAACTATGGCTACACCTTC
CDR3 protein: CATSERQNYGYTF

clone size: NA
J gene: TRBJ2-1
V gene: TRBV6-5
D gene: NA
CDR3 DNA: TGTGCCAGCAGAGAGACTAATGAGCAGTTCTTC
CDR3 protein: CASRETNEQFF

clone size: NA
J gene: TRBJ1-2
V gene: TRBV6-5
D gene: TRBD1
CDR3 DNA: TGTGCCAGCAGACCAACTTGGACAGGGGACTATGGCTACACCTTC
CDR3 protein: CASRPTWTGDYGYTF

clone size: NA
J gene: TRBJ2-1
V gene: TRBV18
D gene: NA
CDR3 DNA: TGTGCCAGCTCACCTCGAGGGCGGACCCACTCCTACAATGAGCAGTTCTTC
CDR3 protein: CASSPRGRTHSYNEQFF

clone size: NA
J gene: TRBJ2-5
V gene: TRBV10-1
D gene: NA
CDR3 DNA: TGCGCCAGCAGTGAGTCGATTGGGCGGGGGACCCAGTACTTC
CDR3 protein: CASSESIGRGTQYF

clone size: NA
J gene: TRBJ2-3
V gene: TRBV6-4
D gene: TRBD2
CDR3 DNA: TGTGCCAGCAGTATGAGCGGGGGGGCGGATACGCAGTATTTT
CDR3 protein: CASSMSGGADTQYF

clone size: NA
J gene: TRBJ2-1
V gene: TRBV6-5
D gene: TRBD2
CDR3 DNA: TGTGCCAGCAGCAGACTAGCGGGGGGACAGCAGTTCTTC
CDR3 protein: CASSRLAGGQQFF

clone size: NA
J gene: TRBJ2-1
V gene: TRBV6-5
D gene: NA
CDR3 DNA: TGTGCCAGCAGACAGGGAACGAGCTCCTACAATGAGCAGTTCTTC
CDR3 protein: CASRQGTSSYNEQFF

clone size: NA
J gene: TRBJ1-2
V gene: TRBV15
D gene: TRBD1
CDR3 DNA: TGTGCCACCAGCAGAAAACCGGGACAGGGGGCTCGGTATGGCTACACCTTC
CDR3 protein: CATSRKPGQGARYGYTF

clone size: few
J gene: TRBJ1-2
V gene: TRBV19
D gene: NA
CDR3 DNA: TGTGCCAGTAGCACAGGGCAGGGGATATCTCTAGGCTACACCTTC
CDR3 protein: CASSTGQGISLGYTF

clone size: NA
J gene: TRBJ1-1
V gene: TRBV5-1
D gene: TRBD1
CDR3 DNA: TGCGCCAGCAGCGAACAGACAGGGAGCACTGAAGCTTTCTTT
CDR3 protein: CASSEQTGSTEAFF

clone size: NA
J gene: TRBJ1-1
V gene: TRBV20-1
D gene: NA
CDR3 DNA: TGCAGTGCTAGTCCCCTCTACACTGAAGCTTTCTTT
CDR3 protein: CSASPLYTEAFF